The clone carrying this T cell receptor (beta chain) was recorded many times. Time point specified: sample taken at primary tumor resection. Whole RNA was taken from tumor, nontumor lung or frozen PBMC; it was then sequenced unsorted. The V gene's germline CDR1 is SQVTM and CDR2 ANQGSEA. The CDR3 consists of 10 residues. Between the trimmed V and J ends, which lost 2 bases and 3 bases, there was a span of 0 bases. This record comes from a study of spatial heterogeneity in lung cancer. TCRdb redid the calling of the 5' RACE reads with MiXCR, one entry per CDR3 protein. This table has roughly 79,000 distinct CDR3 sequences, around 13% appearing once.

The sample here was PBMCs, taken at surgery. The origin of this receptor is a male donor with early-stage non-small cell lung cancer. The V gene is TRBV29-1, the J gene TRBJ2-3; the D is unclear. The CDR3 DNA follows: TGCAGCGTTGAAACAGATACGCAGTATTTT. Translation gives CSVETDTQYF.